The 4 T cell receptor beta chains listed next were all sequenced from one sample in a study of response to subunit inactivated influenza vaccine. TCRdb ran MiXCR on the RT-PCR reads and lists one entry per CDR3 protein. The sample records fewer than 600,000 distinct CDR3 sequences, 6% to 9% being singletons. Sequencing used PBMCs from blood, obtained 23 to 25 months after vaccination. These receptor sequences come from a man between 50 and 75 years old who received an inactivated influenza vaccine.

The chain is built from TRBV19 and TRBJ1-5; D gene uncertain. The CDR3 loop spans 18 amino acids. Germline CDR1 is LNHDA and CDR2 is SQIVND (reference sequence). Trimming removed 1 base at V and 0 bases at J, with 16 bases between. CDR3 loop: CASSIVFGSAYSNQPQHF. The CDR3 DNA reads as TGTGCCAGTAGTATAGTTTTCGGGTCAGCGTATAGCAATCAGCCCCAGCATTTT.

This clonotype appeared a few times. A much larger clone lies a single base off, so this may be a read error. The chain carries TRBV3-1 and TRBJ2-7; D is unclear. The V gene's germline CDR1 is LGHDT and CDR2 YNNKEL (reference sequence). V gave up 1 base and J gave up 6 bases, with 4 bases separating them. The CDR3 covers 11 residues. CDR3 sequence (DNA): TGTGCCAGCAGCCAAGTAACCGAGCAGTACTTC. It yields the protein CASSQVTEQYF.

This clonotype occurred a few times. The chain joins TRBV12-3 or TRBV12-4 to TRBJ2-3; TRBD2 matches 7 bases. Germline trimming cut 0 bases from V and 10 bases from J; bases unmatched to any gene: 1. The CDR3 has 12 amino acids. In DNA form, the CDR3 reads TGTGCCAGCAGTTTAGCGGGAGGGGCGCAGTATTTT. Protein product: CASSLAGGAQYF.

This clonotype was found many times. V gene TRBV16 combines with J gene TRBJ1-3; 9 nucleotides line up with TRBD1. This CDR3 comprises 16 residues. V lost 4 bases to trimming and J lost 4 bases; unmatched junction nucleotides: 8. The germline V gene has CDR1 KGHSY and CDR2 FQNENV. The CDR3: CASSPRTGELGNTIYF. DNA for the CDR3: TGTGCCAGCAGCCCCCGGACAGGGGAGCTAGGAAACACCATATATTTT.